Here is one TCR beta chain with its context. Its target is not known. Germline V CDR1 and CDR2: SGHRS, YFSETQ. This CDR3 region has 17 residues. V gave up 7 bases and J gave up 5 bases, with 28 bases separating them. This sample is part of a study of CD8 T cells in ankylosing spondylitis. Whole-study results and caveats: Ankylosing spondylitis blood appeared to carry a characteristic TCR beta motif of several highly homologous variants.

One entry per CDR3 protein results from TCRdb running MiXCR on the 5' RACE reads. The sample includes 200,000 to 250,000 distinct CDR3 sequences, around 25% of them seen just once. The V and J genes are TRBV5-1 and TRBJ2-7, with D possibly being TRBD1 or TRBD2 (6 bases each). What was sequenced was blood, either unsorted or a sorted T cell fraction (not recorded which). This TCR was sampled from a male donor with ankylosing spondylitis or in good health (not recorded which). The CDR3 loop reads CASAGGIAASVIDEQYF. The DNA of the CDR3 is TGCGCCAGCGCCGGGGGCATAGCGGCTAGCGTCATTGACGAGCAGTACTTC.